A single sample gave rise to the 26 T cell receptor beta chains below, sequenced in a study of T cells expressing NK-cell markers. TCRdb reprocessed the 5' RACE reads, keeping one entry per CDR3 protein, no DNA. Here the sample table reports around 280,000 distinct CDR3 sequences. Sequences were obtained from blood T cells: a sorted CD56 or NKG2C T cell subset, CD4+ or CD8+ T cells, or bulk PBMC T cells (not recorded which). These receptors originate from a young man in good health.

This chain's CDR3 is CASSVGLAGVNEQFF. This chain joins TRBV7-3 and TRBJ2-1; TCRdb's D call of TRBD2 is untestable without DNA. The CDR3 consists of 15 residues. CDR1 and CDR2 from the germline V gene are SGHTA and FQGTGA.

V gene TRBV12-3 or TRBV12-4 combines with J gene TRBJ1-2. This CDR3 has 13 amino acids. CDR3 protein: CASSPGSRYGYTF.

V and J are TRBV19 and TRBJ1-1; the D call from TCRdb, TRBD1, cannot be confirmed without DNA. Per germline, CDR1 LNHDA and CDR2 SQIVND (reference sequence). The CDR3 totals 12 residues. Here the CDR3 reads CASRQGVAEAFF. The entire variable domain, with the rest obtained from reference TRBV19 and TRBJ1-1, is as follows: DGGITQSPKYLFRKEGQNVTLSCEQNLNHDAMYWYRQDPGQGLRLIYYSQIVNDFQKGDIAEGYSVSREKKESFPLTVTSAQKNPTAFYLCASRQGVAEAFFGQGTRLTVV.

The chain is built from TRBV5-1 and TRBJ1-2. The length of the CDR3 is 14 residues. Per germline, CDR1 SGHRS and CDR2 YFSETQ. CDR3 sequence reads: CASSLGRQKDGYTF.

CDR3 protein: CASNYRGNQPQHF. The chain joins TRBV19 to TRBJ1-5; TCRdb outputs TRBD1, but without DNA this stays unchecked. Germline loops: CDR1 LNHDA, CDR2 SQIVND (reference sequence). The CDR3 is made up of 13 amino acids.

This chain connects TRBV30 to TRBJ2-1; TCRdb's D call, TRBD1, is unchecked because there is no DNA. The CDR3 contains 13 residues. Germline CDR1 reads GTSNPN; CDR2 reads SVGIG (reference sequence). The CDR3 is CAWSVGARGEQFF. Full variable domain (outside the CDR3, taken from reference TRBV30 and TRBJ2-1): SQTIHQWPATLVQPVGSPLSLECTVEGTSNPNLYWYRQAAGRGLQLLFYSVGIGQISSEVPQNLSASRPQDRQFILSSKKLLLSDSGFYLCAWSVGARGEQFFGPGTRLTVL.

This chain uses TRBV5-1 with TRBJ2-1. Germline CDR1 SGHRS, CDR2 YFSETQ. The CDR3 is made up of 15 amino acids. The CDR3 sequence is CASSLTQGIHNEQFF. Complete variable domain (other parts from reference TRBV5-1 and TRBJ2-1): KAGVTQTPRYLIKTRGQQVTLSCSPISGHRSVSWYQQTPGQGLQFLFEYFSETQRNKGNFPGRFSGRQFSNSRSEMNVSTLELGDSALYLCASSLTQGIHNEQFFGPGTRLTVL.

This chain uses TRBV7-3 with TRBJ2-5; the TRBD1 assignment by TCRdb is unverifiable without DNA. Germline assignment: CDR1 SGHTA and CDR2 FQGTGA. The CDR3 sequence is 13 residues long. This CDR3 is CASSFRGGETQYF.

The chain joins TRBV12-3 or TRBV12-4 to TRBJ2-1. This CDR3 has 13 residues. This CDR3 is CASSLSAINEQFF.

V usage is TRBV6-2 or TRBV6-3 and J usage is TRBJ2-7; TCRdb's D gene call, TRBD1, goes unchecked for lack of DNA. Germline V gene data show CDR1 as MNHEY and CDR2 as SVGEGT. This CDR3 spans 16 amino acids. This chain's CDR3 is CASSFDRGLSSYEQYF.

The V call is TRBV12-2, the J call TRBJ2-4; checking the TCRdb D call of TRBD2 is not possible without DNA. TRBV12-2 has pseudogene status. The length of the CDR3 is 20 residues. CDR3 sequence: CASRLATSLPRGRARNIQYF.

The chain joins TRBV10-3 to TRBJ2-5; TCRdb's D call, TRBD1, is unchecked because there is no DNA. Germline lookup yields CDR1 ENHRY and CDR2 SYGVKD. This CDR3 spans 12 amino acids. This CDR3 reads CATVGGTETQYF.

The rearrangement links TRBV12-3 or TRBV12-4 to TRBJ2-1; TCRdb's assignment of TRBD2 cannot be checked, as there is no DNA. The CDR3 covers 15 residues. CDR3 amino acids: CASHLSGRIYNEQFF.

The CDR3 loop reads CSVLGDSGSDPDTQYF. The rearrangement joins TRBV29-1 to TRBJ2-3; absent DNA, TCRdb's TRBD2 call cannot be checked. CDR1 and CDR2 from the germline V gene are SQVTM and ANQGSEA. The CDR3 has 16 residues.

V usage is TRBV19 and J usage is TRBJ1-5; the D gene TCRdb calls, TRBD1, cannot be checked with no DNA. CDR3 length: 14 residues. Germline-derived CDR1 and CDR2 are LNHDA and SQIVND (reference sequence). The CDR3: CASKGTNSNQPQHF.

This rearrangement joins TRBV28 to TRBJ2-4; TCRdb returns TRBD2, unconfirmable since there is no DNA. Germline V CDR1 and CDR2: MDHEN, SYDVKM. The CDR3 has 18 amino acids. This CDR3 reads CASSPAGGLDWSKNIQYF.

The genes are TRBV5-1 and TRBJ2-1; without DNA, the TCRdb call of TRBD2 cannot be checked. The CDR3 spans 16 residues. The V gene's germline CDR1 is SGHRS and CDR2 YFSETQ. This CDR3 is CASSLGHGRAPNEQFF. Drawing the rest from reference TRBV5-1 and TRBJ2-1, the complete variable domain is KAGVTQTPRYLIKTRGQQVTLSCSPISGHRSVSWYQQTPGQGLQFLFEYFSETQRNKGNFPGRFSGRQFSNSRSEMNVSTLELGDSALYLCASSLGHGRAPNEQFFGPGTRLTVL.

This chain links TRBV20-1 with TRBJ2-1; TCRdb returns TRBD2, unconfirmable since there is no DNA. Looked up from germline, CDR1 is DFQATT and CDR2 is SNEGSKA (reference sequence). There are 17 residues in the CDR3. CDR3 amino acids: CSARDPRIDDSYNEQFF.

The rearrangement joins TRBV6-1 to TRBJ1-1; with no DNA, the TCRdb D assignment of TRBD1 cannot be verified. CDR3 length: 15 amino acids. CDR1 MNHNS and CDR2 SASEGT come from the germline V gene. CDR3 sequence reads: CASRDLGQGASEAFF.

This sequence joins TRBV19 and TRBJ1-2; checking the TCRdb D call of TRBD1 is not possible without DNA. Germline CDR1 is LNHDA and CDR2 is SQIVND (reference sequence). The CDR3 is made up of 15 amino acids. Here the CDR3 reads CASSAWTGFRYGYTF.

CDR3 region: CASRLPRDNEQFF. The J gene is TRBJ2-1, the V gene TRBV5-1. Germline V CDR1 and CDR2: SGHRS, YFSETQ. The CDR3 is 13 residues long.

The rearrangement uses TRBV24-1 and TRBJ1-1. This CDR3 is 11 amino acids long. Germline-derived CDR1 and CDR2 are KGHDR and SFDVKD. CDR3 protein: CATMEDTEAFF.

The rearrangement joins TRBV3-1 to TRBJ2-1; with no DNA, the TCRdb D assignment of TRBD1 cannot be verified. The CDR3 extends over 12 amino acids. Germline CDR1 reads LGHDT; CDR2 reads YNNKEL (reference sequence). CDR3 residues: CASSGGRDEQFF.

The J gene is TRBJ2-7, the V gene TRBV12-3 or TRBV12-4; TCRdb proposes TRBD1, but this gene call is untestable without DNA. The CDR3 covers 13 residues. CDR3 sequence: CASSRDDSYEQYF.

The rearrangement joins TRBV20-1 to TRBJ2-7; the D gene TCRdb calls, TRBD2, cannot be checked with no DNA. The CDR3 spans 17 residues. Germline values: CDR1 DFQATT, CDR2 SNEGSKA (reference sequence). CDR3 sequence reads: CSAREKSRTLLVQGQYF.

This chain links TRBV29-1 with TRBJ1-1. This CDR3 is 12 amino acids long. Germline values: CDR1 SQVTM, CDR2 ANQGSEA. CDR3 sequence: CSAGLWGSEAFF.